This TCR beta chain was sequenced in a study of blood T cell repertoires in COVID-19. Overall study context: COVID-19 samples collected from the United States, Italy and Spain covered acute and convalescent phases. PBMCs, B-cell-depleted T cells, or T cells provided the cDNA or gDNA that made up the material.

Per the original data handling: Estimated nucleated cell counts came from reference gene primer amplification. The repertoire was sequenced with immunoSEQ multiplex PCR; TCRdb's copy has only in-frame clones and lacks some. V, J and clone size derive from that table, while D and trimming were established from the DNA sequence. The sample includes about 250,000 clones, approximately 89% seen only once; the top ten take 1.5% to 2%. The CDR3 is 13 residues long. The germline V gene has CDR1 SEHNR and CDR2 FQNEAQ (reference sequence). The ends lost 0 bases at V and 6 bases at J; junction bases unmatched: 2.

J is TRBJ2-7 and V is TRBV7-9; 7 bases are shared with TRBD1. The TCR comes from a woman aged 55 to 70 who had recovered from COVID-19. The sample comprised peripheral blood. CDR3 coding DNA: TGTGCCAGCAGCTTAGCGGGGACAGCCGAGCAGTACTTC. Translated: CASSLAGTAEQYF.